Detailed here is one TCR beta chain. Its specificity is not known. The data are from a study of response to subunit inactivated influenza vaccine. Study-wide points: Only a handful of new T cells, the authors suggested, are recruited with each seasonal influenza vaccination.

This CDR3 has 13 residues. The V and J ends lost 5 bases and 6 bases respectively, with 14 bases between them. CDR1 and CDR2 from the germline V gene are MDHEN and SYDVKM. TCRdb analysed the RT-PCR reads with MiXCR anew, one entry per CDR3 protein. Of almost 600,000 distinct CDR3 sequences detected, 13% to 15% appear once; the ten largest clones hold over 8.5%. The chain has TRBV28 and TRBJ2-7; the D is unclear. This TCR came from a man aged 45-65 years who received an inactivated influenza vaccine. The sample consisted of PBMCs from blood, taken 11 to 12 days after vaccination. The CDR3 DNA reads as TGTGCCAGCAGTCCTCCTAGTAGGTTCGAGCAGTACTTC. As protein: CASSPPSRFEQYF.